The rows below give T cell receptor beta chains drawn from one sample of a study of T cell repertoires in aging, cancer and after chemotherapy. TCRdb analysed the multiplex PCR reads with MiXCR anew, one entry per CDR3 protein. The sample carries over 3,000 distinct CDR3 sequences, under 55% recorded once. The sample was blood. The receptor set was obtained from a human donor with a solid tumor. CDR3s include the opening cysteine and the closing phenylalanine or tryptophan. Each record gives: CDR3 DNA, CDR3 protein, D gene, clone size, J gene, V gene. A D gene is named only where the DNA matches it firmly. Rows give clone size only sometimes, using once, few, many, or a class for an expanded clone.

TGTGCCAGCAGCTTCGGCACTGAAGCTTTCTTT | CASSFGTEAFF | . | . | TRBJ1-1 | TRBV7-9
TGTGCCAGCAGCTTTAGGCAGATCGGCGAGACCCAGTACTTC | CASSFRQIGETQYF | . | once | TRBJ2-5 | TRBV5-4
TGTGCCTGGAGTGTACCTTCCGTCACGGGACAGGCTAACTATGGCTACACCTTC | CAWSVPSVTGQANYGYTF | TRBD1 | few | TRBJ1-2 | TRBV30
TGTGCCAGCAGTAACCGGGCCGTCTACGAGCAGTACTTC | CASSNRAVYEQYF | . | few | TRBJ2-7 | TRBV6-1
TGTGCCAGCAGCGGAGGGGGCGTTGATTCACCCCTCCACTTT | CASSGGGVDSPLHF | TRBD1 | . | TRBJ1-6 | TRBV28
TGTGCCAGCAGTTACCCGAGGGGGCAAGAGACCCAGTACTTC | CASSYPRGQETQYF | . | few | TRBJ2-5 | TRBV6-2/TRBV6-3
TGTGCTATGACCAGGGGCGGTTTCGGTCAGCCCCAGCATTTT | CAMTRGGFGQPQHF | . | . | TRBJ1-5 | TRBV30
TGCAGTGCTAGTGCGACAGGGACTTTGGGGCAGTTCTTC | CSASATGTLGQFF | . | . | TRBJ2-1 | TRBV20-1
TGTGCCAGCAGCCAAATCTCTGGAAACACCATATATTTT | CASSQISGNTIYF | . | . | TRBJ1-3 | TRBV7-2
TGTGCCAGCAAGCGGAGTGTAAGCGGCCCGGCCCTTGAGCAGTTCTTC | CASKRSVSGPALEQFF | . | once | TRBJ2-1 | TRBV11-3
TGCAGTGCTAGAGCTCCCTCCGGGGGCATATCGGGGGAGCAGTACTTC | CSARAPSGGISGEQYF | . | . | TRBJ2-7 | TRBV20-1
TGTGCCAGCAGCTTAGCGAAAGCGGGAGAGGTGTCCTACGAGCAGTACTTC | CASSLAKAGEVSYEQYF | TRBD2 | . | TRBJ2-7 | TRBV7-2
TGTGCCAGCAGCAAAGCTAATGAAGGGACTCGGGACACCGGGGAGCTGTTTTTT | CASSKANEGTRDTGELFF | . | . | TRBJ2-2 | TRBV21-1
TGTGCCAGCAGTGAAGTCAAGGGAAATGGCTACACCTTC | CASSEVKGNGYTF | . | few | TRBJ1-2 | TRBV6-5
TGTGCCAGCAGTTGGGCACCCGATAATTCACCCCTCCACTTT | CASSWAPDNSPLHF | . | few | TRBJ1-6 | TRBV6-5
TGTGCCAGCAGCTCCCCTGACCTAGCGTCGTCTTACAATGAGCAGTTCTTC | CASSSPDLASSYNEQFF | . | . | TRBJ2-1 | TRBV7-3
TGTGCCAGCAGGGGAGATTGGGGACTAGCGGGCAATGAGCAGTTCTTC | CASRGDWGLAGNEQFF | TRBD2 | once | TRBJ2-1 | TRBV28
TGTGCCAGCAGCAGGGACAGGGGGCGGCAAGAGACCCAGTACTTC | CASSRDRGRQETQYF | TRBD1 | few | TRBJ2-5 | TRBV27
TGCGCCAGCAGCTTGGTAGGTTTTGGGAAAGCTTTCTTT | CASSLVGFGKAFF | . | . | TRBJ1-1 | TRBV5-1
TGTGCCAGTAGTATGGTGGACAGTCAAGAGACCCAGTACTTC | CASSMVDSQETQYF | . | . | TRBJ2-5 | TRBV19